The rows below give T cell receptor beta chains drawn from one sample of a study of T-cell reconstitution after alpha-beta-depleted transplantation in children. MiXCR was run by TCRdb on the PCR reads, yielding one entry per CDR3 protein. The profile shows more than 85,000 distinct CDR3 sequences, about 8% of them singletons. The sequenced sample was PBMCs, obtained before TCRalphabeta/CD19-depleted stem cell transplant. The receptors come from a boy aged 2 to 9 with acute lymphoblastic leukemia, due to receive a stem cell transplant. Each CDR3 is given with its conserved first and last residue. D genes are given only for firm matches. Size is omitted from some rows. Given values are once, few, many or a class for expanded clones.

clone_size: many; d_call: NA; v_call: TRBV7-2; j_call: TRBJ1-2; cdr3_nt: TGTGCCAGCAGCTTACTCGGGTTCGATGGCTACACCTTC; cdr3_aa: CASSLLGFDGYTF
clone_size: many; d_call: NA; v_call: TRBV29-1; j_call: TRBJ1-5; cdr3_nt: TGCAGCGTTGGTACCAGCCCCAATCAGCCCCAGCATTTT; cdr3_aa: CSVGTSPNQPQHF
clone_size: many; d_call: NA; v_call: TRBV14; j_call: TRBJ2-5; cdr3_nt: TGTGCCAGCAGCCAAGGGCCAGAGACCCAGTACTTC; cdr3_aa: CASSQGPETQYF
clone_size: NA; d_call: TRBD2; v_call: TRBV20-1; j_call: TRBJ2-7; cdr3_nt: TGCAGTGTCATAGCGGGGTCCACCTACGAGCAGTACTTC; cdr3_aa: CSVIAGSTYEQYF
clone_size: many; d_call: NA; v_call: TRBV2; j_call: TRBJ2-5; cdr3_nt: TGTGCCAGCGCCAGCTATCAAGAGACCCAGTACTTC; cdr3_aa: CASASYQETQYF
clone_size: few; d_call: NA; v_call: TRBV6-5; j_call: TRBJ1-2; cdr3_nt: TGTGCCAGCAGTTACTCGAGGGGTGCTAACTATGGCTACACCTTC; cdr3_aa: CASSYSRGANYGYTF
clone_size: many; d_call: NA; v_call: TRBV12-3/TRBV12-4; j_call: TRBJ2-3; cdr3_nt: TGTGCCAGCAGCCCTCTCGACAGCACAGATACGCAGTATTTT; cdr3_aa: CASSPLDSTDTQYF
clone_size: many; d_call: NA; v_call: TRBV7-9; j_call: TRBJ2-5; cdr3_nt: TGTGCCAGCAGCACCCTCAGGGACACCAGGGAGACCCAGTACTTC; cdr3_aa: CASSTLRDTRETQYF
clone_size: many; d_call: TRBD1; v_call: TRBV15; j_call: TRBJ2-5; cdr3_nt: TGTGCCACCAGGCCCGGGGACAGGGGGCCTCAAGAGACCCAGTACTTC; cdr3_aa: CATRPGDRGPQETQYF
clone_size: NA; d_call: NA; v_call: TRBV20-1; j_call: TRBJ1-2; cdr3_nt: TGCAGTGCTAGAGCCCCCGGAGGCTATGGCTACACCTTC; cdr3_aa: CSARAPGGYGYTF
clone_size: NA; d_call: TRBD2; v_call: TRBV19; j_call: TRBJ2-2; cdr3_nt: TGTGCCAGTAGTATAGGGACAGCGGGGGACTACGCGAACACCGGGGAGCTGTTTTTT; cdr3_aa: CASSIGTAGDYANTGELFF
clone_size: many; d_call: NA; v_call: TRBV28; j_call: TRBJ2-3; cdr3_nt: TGTGCCAGCAGCCGTGGCAGGGAGACAGATACGCAGTATTTT; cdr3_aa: CASSRGRETDTQYF
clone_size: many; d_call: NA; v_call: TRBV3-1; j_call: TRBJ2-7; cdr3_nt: TGTGCCAGCAGGAGTACAGGGAAGGGCTACGAGCAGTACTTC; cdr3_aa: CASRSTGKGYEQYF
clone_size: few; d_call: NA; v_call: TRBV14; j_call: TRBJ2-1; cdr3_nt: TGTGCCAGCAGCCAGACCGATATCTACAGGGATGAGCAGTTCTTC; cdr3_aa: CASSQTDIYRDEQFF
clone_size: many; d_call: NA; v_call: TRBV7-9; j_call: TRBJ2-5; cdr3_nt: TGTGCCAGCAGCTTAGTGGAGGAGACCCAGTACTTC; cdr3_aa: CASSLVEETQYF
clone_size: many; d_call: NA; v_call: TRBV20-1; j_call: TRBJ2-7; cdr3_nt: TGCAGTGCTAGGATAGCAGGGGCAGATTTCTACGAGCAGTACTTC; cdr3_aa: CSARIAGADFYEQYF
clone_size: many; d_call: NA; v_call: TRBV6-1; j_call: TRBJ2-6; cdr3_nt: TGTGCCAGCAGTGAAATTGGGGGGTCTGGGGCCAACGTCCTGACTTTC; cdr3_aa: CASSEIGGSGANVLTF
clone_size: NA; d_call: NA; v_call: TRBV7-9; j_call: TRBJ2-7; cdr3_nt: TGTGCCAGCAGCTTAAGCCGAGCCAGGGAGCAGTACTTC; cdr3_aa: CASSLSRAREQYF
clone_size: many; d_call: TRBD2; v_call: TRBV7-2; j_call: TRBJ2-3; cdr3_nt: TGTGCCAGTAGACTAGCGGGGGGTACAGATACGCAGTATTTT; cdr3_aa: CASRLAGGTDTQYF
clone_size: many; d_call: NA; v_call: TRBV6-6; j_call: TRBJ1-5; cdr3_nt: TGTGCCAGCAGTTACCCGGAGCCCCAGCATTTT; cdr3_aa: CASSYPEPQHF
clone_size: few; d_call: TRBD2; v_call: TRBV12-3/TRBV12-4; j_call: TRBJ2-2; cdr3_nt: TGTGCCAGCAGTTTAAAGGCTAGCGGGGCTCACCGGGAGCTGTTTTTT; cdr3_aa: CASSLKASGAHRELFF
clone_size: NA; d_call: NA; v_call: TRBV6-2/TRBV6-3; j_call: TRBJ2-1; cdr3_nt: TGTGCCAGCAGTTACTCGTCCCAAAGAGACAATGAGCAGTTCTTC; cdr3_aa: CASSYSSQRDNEQFF
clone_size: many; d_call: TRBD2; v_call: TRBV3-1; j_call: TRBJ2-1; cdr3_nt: TGTGCCAGCAGCCCTTTTCGCGGGACTAGCGGGTACAATGAGCAGTTCTTC; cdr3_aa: CASSPFRGTSGYNEQFF
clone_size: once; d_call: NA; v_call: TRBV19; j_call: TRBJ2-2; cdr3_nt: TGTGCCAGTAGTATAGATCGGAGGGGGGAGCTGTTTTTT; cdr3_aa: CASSIDRRGELFF
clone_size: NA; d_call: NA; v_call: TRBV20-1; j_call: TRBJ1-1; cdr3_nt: TGCAGTGCTAGAGGTTCAAGGGGGTACACTGAAGCTTTCTTT; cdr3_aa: CSARGSRGYTEAFF
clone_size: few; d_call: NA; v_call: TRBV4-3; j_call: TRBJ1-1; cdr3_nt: TGCGCCAGCAGCCAAGATTCGAGATACGGCACTGAAGCTTTCTTT; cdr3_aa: CASSQDSRYGTEAFF
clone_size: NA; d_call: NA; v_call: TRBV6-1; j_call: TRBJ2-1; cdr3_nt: TGTGCCAGCGTGGGGGGCCTACTTGTTGTTCCTCGCAATGAGCAGTTCTTC; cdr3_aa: CASVGGLLVVPRNEQFF
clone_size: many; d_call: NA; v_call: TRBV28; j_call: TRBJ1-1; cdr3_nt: TGTGCCAGCAGTTATTCCCTGGGAAGTTCTGAAGCTTTCTTT; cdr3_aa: CASSYSLGSSEAFF
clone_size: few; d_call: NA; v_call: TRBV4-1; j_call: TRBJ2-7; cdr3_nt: TGCGCCAGCAGCCCCGGTAGGAGCTCCTACGAGCAGTACTTC; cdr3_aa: CASSPGRSSYEQYF
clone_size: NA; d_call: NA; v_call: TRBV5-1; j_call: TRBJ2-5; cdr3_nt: TGCGCCAGCAGCTTCATGGAGACCCAGTACTTC; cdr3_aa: CASSFMETQYF
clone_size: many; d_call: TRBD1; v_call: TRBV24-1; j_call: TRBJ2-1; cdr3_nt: TGTGCCACCAGTGATTTTTTGGGGACAGCCTTTAATGAGCAGTTCTTC; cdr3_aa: CATSDFLGTAFNEQFF
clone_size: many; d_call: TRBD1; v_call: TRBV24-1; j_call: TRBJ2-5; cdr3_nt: TGTGCCACCTCAGGGGGCGGTGAGACCCAGTACTTC; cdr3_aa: CATSGGGETQYF
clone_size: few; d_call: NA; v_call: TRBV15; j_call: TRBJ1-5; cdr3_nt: TGTGCCACCAGCAGAGATTCGGGTCCTCAGCCCCAGCATTTT; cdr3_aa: CATSRDSGPQPQHF
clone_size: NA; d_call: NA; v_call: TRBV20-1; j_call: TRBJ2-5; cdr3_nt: TGCAGTGCTAGTCCTAGCCAAGAGACCCACTACTTC; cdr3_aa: CSASPSQETHYF
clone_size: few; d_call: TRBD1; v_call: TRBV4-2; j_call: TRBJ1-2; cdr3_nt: TGTGCCAGCAGCCAAGGAGGGACAGGATACACCTTC; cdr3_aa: CASSQGGTGYTF
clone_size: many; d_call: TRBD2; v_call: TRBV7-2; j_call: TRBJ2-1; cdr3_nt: TGTGCCAGCAGCCGCGGGACTAGCGGGGCGCCCTACAATGAGCAGTTCTTC; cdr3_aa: CASSRGTSGAPYNEQFF
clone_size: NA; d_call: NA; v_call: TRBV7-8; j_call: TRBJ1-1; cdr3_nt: TGTGCCAGCAGCTTAGGCGCCAGGCAACATAGGGACACTGAAGCTTTCTTT; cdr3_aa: CASSLGARQHRDTEAFF
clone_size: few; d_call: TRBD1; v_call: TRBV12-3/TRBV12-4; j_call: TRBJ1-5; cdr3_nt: TGTGCCAGCAGAGGGACAGGGGATCAGCCCCAGCATTTT; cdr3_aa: CASRGTGDQPQHF
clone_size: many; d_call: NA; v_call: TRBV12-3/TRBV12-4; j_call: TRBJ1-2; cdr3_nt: TGTGCCAGCAGTTTTGTCGGCAGCTTGAACTATGGCTACACCTTC; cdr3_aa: CASSFVGSLNYGYTF
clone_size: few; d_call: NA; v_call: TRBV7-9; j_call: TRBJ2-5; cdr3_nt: NA; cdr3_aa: CASSPIAGVGQGAF
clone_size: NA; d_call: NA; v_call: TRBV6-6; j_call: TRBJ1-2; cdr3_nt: TGTGCCAGCAGGCCCGGGCGTAACTATGGCTACACCTTC; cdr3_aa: CASRPGRNYGYTF
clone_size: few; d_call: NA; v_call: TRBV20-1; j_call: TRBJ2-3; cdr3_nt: TGCAGTGCTAGAGATCCTAAGGGGACCTCAGATACGCAGTATTTT; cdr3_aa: CSARDPKGTSDTQYF
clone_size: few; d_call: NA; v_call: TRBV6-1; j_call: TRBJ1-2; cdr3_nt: TGTGCCAGCACCCTGGGGGGCACGACTGGCTACACCTTC; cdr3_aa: CASTLGGTTGYTF
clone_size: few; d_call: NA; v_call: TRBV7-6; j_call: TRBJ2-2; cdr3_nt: TGTGCCAGCAGCCCGGGGGTCAGTCTCGACACCGGGGAGCTGTTTTTT; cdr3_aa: CASSPGVSLDTGELFF
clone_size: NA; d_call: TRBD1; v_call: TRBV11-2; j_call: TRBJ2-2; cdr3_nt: TGTGCCAGCAGCTCGACGGACAGGGGGTCCGGGGAGCTGTTTTTT; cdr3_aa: CASSSTDRGSGELFF
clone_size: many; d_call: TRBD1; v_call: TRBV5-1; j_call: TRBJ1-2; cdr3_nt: TGCGCCAGCAGCTTAGGACAGGGGCCCTATGGCTACACCTTC; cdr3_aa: CASSLGQGPYGYTF
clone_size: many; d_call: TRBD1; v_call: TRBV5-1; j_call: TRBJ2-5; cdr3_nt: TGCGCCAGCAGCCGACAGGGGGGAGAGACCCAGTACTTC; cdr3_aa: CASSRQGGETQYF
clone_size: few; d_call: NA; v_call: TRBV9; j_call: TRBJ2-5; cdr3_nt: TGTGCCAGCAGCGACGACTACGTGGGACAAGAGACCCAGTACTTC; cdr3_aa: CASSDDYVGQETQYF
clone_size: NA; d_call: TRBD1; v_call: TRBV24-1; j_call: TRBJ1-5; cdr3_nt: TGTGCCACCAGTGGGACAGGGGAGGAGGGCAATCAGCCCCAGCATTTT; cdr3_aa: CATSGTGEEGNQPQHF
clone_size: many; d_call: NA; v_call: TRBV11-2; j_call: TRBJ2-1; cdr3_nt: TGTGCCAGCAGCTTCGTCGCTTGGACCGATGAGCAGTTCTTC; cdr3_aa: CASSFVAWTDEQFF
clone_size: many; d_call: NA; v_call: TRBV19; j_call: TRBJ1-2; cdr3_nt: TGTGCCAGTAGTCTGGGACATGGCTACACCTTC; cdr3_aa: CASSLGHGYTF
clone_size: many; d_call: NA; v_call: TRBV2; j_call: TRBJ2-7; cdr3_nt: TGTGCCAGCAGCCCCCCGCACGGCGGCCCATCGGACGAGCAGTACTTC; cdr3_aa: CASSPPHGGPSDEQYF
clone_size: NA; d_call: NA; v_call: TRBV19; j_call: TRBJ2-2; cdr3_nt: TGTGCCAGTAGACCCAAGAACACCGGGGAGCTGTTTTTT; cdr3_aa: CASRPKNTGELFF
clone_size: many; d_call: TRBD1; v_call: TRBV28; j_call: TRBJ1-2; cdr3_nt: TGTGCCAGCAGTTTATCAGGGGGAGACTCTAACTATGGCTACACCTTC; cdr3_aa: CASSLSGGDSNYGYTF